The T cell receptor beta chain described here comes from a study of blood T cell repertoires in COVID-19. Study background: Samples representing acute and convalescent COVID-19 were sourced from the United States, Italy and Spain.

The protocol was immunoSEQ multiplex PCR, while the TCRdb copy is restricted to in-frame clones and leaves out a portion. Of approximately 250,000 clones in the sample, roughly 85% are singletons; the top ten hold approximately 9%. Germline lookup yields CDR1 SGHTA and CDR2 FQGNSA. The ends were cut back, 5 bases at V and 4 bases at J, with 9 bases in the middle. CDR3 size: 13 residues. Material: PBMCs or T cells enriched from blood (not recorded which). The receptor was isolated from a woman between 50 and 59 years old with acute COVID-19. The J gene is TRBJ1-5, the V gene TRBV7-2, with D perhaps matching TRBD1 (5 bases). The CDR3 loop is CASSGGGNQPQHF. DNA of the CDR3: TGTGCCAGCAGCGGGGGGGGTAATCAGCCCCAGCATTTT.